This TCR beta chain was captured by sequencing in a study of T cell responses to AZD1222 COVID-19 vaccine. TCRdb's table, derived via immunoSEQ multiplex PCR, lists solely in-frame clones and lacks some. The repertoire includes about 160,000 clones, about 90% of them detected once, and 1.5% to 2% sits in the top ten. The sequenced sample was peripheral blood, obtained on day 0 of AZD1222 vaccination. This sequence originates from an adult in good health.

CDR3 residues: CSGNDNYGYTF. The CDR3 nucleotides are TGCAGTGGGAATGACAACTATGGCTACACCTTC. The chain employs TRBV20-1 and TRBJ1-2; D is unresolved. Trimming stripped 7 bases from V and 2 bases from J, with 8 bases between. The CDR3 runs to 11 residues. Germline-derived CDR1 and CDR2 are DFQATT and SNEGSKA (reference sequence).